These 2 T cell receptor beta chains came from one sample sequenced in a study of metastatic and nonmetastatic thyroid tumors. With MiXCR, TCRdb reprocessed the PCR reads. The sample yields tens of thousands of clones, less than 25% seen once. No patient received treatment before thyroid surgery. Sequencing was performed on tumor tissue. Every receptor here comes from a female donor with papillary thyroid cancer or a benign thyroid nodule (not recorded which). Some clones in this sample may be carry-over from other donors' samples.

This clone was detected a few times. The chain employs TRBV6-2 or TRBV6-3 and TRBJ2-5; D call uncertain. Trimming took 11 bases from V and 4 from J, leaving 14 bases between them. The germline V gene has CDR1 MNHEY and CDR2 SVGEGT. The CDR3 extends over 12 amino acids. The CDR3 nucleotides are TGTGCCGTCAGTCAGGATTCAGAGACCCAGTACTTC. It codes for CAVSQDSETQYF.

This clone was seen more than once but under ten times. The DNA of the CDR3 is TGTGCCAGTAGTATGCTCGTTAACTATGGCTACACCTTC. It codes for CASSMLVNYGYTF. V is TRBV19 and J is TRBJ1-2; D remains unclear. CDR3 size: 13 residues. Deletions cut 3 bases from V and 1 base from J, with 6 bases between. Germline CDR1 is LNHDA and CDR2 is SQIVND (reference sequence).